This TCR beta chain was obtained from a study of regulatory T cells in long-lasting Graves disease. General study points: Compared with new cases, persistent Graves' patients showed reduced TCR diversity.

The time point denotes: newly diagnosed GD, antithyroid drugs for less than 3 months. PBMCs provided the RNA from which the TCR library was made. Arm-PCR with iRepertoire HTBI primers amplified the CDR3 regions for these TCR beta libraries. Original processing methods: The samples included approximately 62 TRBV and some 15 TRBJ segments. From the multiplex PCR reads, TCRdb called clonotypes with MiXCR, one entry per CDR3 protein. The V and J calls, along with clone size, are taken from TCRdb and not from the paper's own processing. The sample lists 350,000 to 450,000 distinct CDR3 sequences; about 15% were seen once. This clonotype occurred a few times. The target antigen is unknown. The V gene end was trimmed by 6 bases and the J gene end by 0 bases; junction bases not matched to a gene: 16. This CDR3 region has 20 residues. Germline CDR1 SGHRS, CDR2 YFSETQ. The same specimen was also included in a second study, on T cells in Graves' hyperthyroidism and ophthalmopathy.

The source was peripheral blood mononuclear cells (PBMCs), collected at new diagnosis, from a patient treated with antithyroid drugs. The gene calls are TRBV5-1 and TRBJ2-6; the match to TRBD1 covers 9 bases. The receptor's source is a woman aged 25 to 39 with Graves disease. CDR3 sequence: CASTPRGLTGGFSGANVLTF. In DNA, the CDR3 is TGCGCCAGCACTCCCCGGGGTCTAACAGGGGGCTTCTCTGGGGCCAACGTCCTGACTTTC.